This T cell receptor beta chain is drawn from a study of cytomegalovirus exposure and HLA in healthy donors. The CDR3 consists of 13 residues. The V gene end was trimmed by 2 bases and the J gene end by 2 bases; junction bases not matched to a gene: 1. Germline V gene data show CDR1 as SQVTM and CDR2 as ANQGSEA. The PCR ran on 60 Vbeta and 13 Jbeta primers. This table comes from immunoSEQ multiplex PCR, and its TCRdb copy is limited to in-frame clones, with some not included. This sample yields 150,000 or so clones, of which just over 70% are seen a single time; 4.7% belongs to the top ten. The sample comprised PBMCs. The chain has TRBV29-1 and TRBJ2-5; TRBD2 matches at 8 bases. This TCR derives from a man aged 18-30 years in good health and CMV-seropositive. The CDR3 sequence: CSVETSGQETQYF. CDR3 nucleotide sequence: TGCAGCGTTGAAACTAGCGGTCAAGAGACCCAGTACTTC.